The 4 T cell receptor beta chains below all came from one sample that was sequenced in a study of T cell repertoires in cytomegalovirus infection. TCRdb used MiXCR to reprocess the reads, holding one entry per CDR3 protein. The sample includes 71,000 or so distinct CDR3 sequences, roughly 20% of them seen just once. These TCRs are of unknown antigen specificity. Specimen: CD8+ T cells from cultured PBMCs, collected from culture after CMV antigen stimulation. These receptors were obtained from a human donor in good health (CMV status not recorded). Some clones in this sample may be carry-over from other donors' samples.

The chain joins TRBV5-5 to TRBJ1-1, with 7 bases lining up with TRBD1. Losses at the gene ends were 4 bases for V and 1 base for J; bases not matched to a gene: 7. The CDR3 loop spans 15 amino acids. Germline V lookup: CDR1 SGHKS, CDR2 YYEKEE (reference sequence). This CDR3 is CASSGPGTANTEAFF. The CDR3 nucleotides are TGTGCCAGCAGCGGGCCCGGGACAGCGAACACTGAAGCTTTCTTT.

CDR3 region: CASSYSRIQETQYF. The CDR3 DNA reads TGTGCCAGCAGTTATAGTCGGATCCAAGAGACCCAGTACTTC. The V and J genes are TRBV6-1 and TRBJ2-5, with D unresolved. CDR1 and CDR2 (germline): MNHNS, SASEGT. CDR3 length: 14 residues. V was trimmed by 5 bases and J by 1 base, leaving 11 bases between them.

V is TRBV12-3 or TRBV12-4 and J is TRBJ1-1; 8 nucleotides match TRBD1. The V and J ends lost 6 bases and 10 bases, in that order; junction bases with no gene match: 13. This CDR3 region has 14 residues. The CDR3 coding sequence is TGTGCCAGCAGGTCGGACAGGGAGAGTCTGGTAGCTTTCTTT. Translated, it gives CASRSDRESLVAFF.

This clonotype showed up just a few times. The chain links TRBV7-6 to TRBJ2-7; the match to TRBD1 covers 7 bases. CDR1 and CDR2 (germline): SGHVS, FNYEAQ. The CDR3 sequence is 15 residues long. After removal of 1 base from V and 3 bases from J, the junction contained 6 bases not matched to a gene. The CDR3, as DNA: TGTGCCAGCAGCTTAGACCGGGGACAGCTCTACGAGCAGTACTTC. Translating it yields CASSLDRGQLYEQYF.